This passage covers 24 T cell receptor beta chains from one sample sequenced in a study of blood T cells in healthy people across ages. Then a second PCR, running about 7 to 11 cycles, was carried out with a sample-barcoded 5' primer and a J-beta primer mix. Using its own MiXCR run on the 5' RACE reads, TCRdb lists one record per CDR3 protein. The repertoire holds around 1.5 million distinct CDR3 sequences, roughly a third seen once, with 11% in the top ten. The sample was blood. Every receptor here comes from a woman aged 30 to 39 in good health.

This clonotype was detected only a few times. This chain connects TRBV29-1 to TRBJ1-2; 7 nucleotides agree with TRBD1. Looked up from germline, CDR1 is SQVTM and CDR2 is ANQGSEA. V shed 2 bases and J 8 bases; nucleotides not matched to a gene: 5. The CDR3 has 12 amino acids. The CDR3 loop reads CSVEPGGEGYTF. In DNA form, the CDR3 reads TGCAGCGTTGAACCAGGGGGAGAAGGCTACACCTTC. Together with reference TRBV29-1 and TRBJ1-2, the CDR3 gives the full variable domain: SAVISQKPSRDICQRGTSLTIQCQVDSQVTMMFWYRQQPGQSLTLIATANQGSEATYESGFVIDKFPISRPNLTFSTLTVSNMSPEDSSIYLCSVEPGGEGYTFGSGTRLTVV.

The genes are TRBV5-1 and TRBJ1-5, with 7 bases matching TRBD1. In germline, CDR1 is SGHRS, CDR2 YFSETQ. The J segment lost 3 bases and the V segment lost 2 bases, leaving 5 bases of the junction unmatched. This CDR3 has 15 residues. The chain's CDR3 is CASSLDRADNQPQHF. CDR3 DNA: TGCGCCAGCAGCTTAGACAGGGCGGACAATCAGCCCCAGCATTTT.

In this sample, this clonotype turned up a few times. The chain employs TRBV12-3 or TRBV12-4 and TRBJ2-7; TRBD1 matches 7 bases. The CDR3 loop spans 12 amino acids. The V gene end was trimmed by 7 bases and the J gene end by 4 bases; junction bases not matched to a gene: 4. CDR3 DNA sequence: TGTGCCAGCACAGGGACAGAATACGAGCAGTACTTC. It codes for CASTGTEYEQYF.

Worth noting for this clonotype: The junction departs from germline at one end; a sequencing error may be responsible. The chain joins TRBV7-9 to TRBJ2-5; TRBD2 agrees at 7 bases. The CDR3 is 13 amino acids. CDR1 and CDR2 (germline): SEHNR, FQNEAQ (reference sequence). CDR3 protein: CAGSLAGAETQYF. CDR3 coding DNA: TGTGCCGGCAGCTTAGCGGGTGCGGAGACTCAGTACTTC.

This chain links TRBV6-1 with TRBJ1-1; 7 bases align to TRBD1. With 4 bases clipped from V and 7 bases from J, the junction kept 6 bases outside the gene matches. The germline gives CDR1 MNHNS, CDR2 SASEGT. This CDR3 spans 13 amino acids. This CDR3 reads CASSVLRDSEAFF. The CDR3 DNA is TGTGCCAGCAGTGTCCTCCGGGACAGTGAAGCTTTCTTT.

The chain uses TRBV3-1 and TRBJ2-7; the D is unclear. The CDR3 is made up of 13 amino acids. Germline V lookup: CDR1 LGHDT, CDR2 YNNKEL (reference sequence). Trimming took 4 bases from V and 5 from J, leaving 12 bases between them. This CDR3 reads CASSPFDGNEQYF. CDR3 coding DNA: TGTGCCAGCAGCCCATTCGATGGGAACGAGCAGTACTTC.

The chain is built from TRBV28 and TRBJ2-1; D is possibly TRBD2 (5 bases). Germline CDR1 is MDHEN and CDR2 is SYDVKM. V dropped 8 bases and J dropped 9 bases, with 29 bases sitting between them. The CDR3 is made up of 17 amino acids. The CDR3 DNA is TGTGCCAGCGTTCCCCAGAGGCTAGCTGGCTTCTGGGGTGAGCAGTTCTTC. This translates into CASVPQRLAGFWGEQFF.

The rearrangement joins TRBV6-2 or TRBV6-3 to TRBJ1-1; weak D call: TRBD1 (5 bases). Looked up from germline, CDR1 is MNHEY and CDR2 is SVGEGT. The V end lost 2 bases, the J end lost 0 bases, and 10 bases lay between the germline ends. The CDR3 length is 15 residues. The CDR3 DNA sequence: TGTGCCAGCAGTTACAGGGGCCCTATGAACACTGAAGCTTTCTTT. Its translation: CASSYRGPMNTEAFF.

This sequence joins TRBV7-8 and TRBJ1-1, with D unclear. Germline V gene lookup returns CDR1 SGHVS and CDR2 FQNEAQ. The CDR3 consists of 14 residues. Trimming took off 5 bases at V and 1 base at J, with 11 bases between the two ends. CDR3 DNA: TGTGCCAGCAGCCGAAGACAACCGAACACTGAAGCTTTCTTT. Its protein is CASSRRQPNTEAFF.

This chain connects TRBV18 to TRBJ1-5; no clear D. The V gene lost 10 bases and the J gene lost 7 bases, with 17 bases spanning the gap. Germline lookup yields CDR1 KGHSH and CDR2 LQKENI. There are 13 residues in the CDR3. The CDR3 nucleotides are TGTGCCATATATGACGGGGTATGGCAGCCCCAGCATTTT. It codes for CAIYDGVWQPQHF.

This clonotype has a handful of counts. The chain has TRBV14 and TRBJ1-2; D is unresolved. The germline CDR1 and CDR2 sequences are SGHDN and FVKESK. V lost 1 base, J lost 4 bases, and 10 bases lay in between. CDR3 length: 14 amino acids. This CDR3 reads CASSQGGQVYGYTF. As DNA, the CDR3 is TGTGCCAGCAGCCAAGGCGGCCAGGTCTATGGCTACACCTTC.

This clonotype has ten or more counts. The CDR3 DNA is TGCAGTGCCATTCCCACTAGAAGCACCGCAGATACGCAGTATTTT. Translated, it gives CSAIPTRSTADTQYF. V and J are TRBV20-1 and TRBJ2-3, with TRBD2 as a possible D gene (5 bases). This CDR3 region has 15 residues. V dropped 6 bases and J dropped 4 bases, with 20 bases sitting between them. Germline-derived CDR1 and CDR2 are DFQATT and SNEGSKA (reference sequence).

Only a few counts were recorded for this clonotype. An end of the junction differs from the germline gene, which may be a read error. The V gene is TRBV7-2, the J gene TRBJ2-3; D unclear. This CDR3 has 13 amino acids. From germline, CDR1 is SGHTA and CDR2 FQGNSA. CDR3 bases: TGTGCCAACAGCTTAGCTGTCGCAGATACGCAGTATTTT. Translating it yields CANSLAVADTQYF.

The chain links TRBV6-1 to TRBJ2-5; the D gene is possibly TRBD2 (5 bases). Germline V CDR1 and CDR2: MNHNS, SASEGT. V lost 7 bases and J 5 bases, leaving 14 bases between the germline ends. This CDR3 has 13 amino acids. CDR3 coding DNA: TGTGCCAGCAATTTGAATAGGAGGGAGACCCAGTACTTC. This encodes CASNLNRRETQYF.

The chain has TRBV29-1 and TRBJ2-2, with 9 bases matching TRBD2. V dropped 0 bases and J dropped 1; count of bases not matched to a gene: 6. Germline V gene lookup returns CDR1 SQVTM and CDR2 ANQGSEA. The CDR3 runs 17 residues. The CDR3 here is CSVEDPLAGRNTGELFF. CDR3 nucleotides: TGCAGCGTTGAAGATCCGCTAGCGGGGAGGAACACCGGGGAGCTGTTTTTT.

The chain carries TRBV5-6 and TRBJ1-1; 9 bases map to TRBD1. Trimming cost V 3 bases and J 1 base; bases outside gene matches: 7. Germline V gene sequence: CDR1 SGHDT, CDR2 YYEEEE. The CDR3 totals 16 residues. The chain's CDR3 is CASSWNRGLRNTEAFF. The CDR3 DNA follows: TGTGCCAGCAGCTGGAACAGGGGGCTGAGGAACACTGAAGCTTTCTTT.

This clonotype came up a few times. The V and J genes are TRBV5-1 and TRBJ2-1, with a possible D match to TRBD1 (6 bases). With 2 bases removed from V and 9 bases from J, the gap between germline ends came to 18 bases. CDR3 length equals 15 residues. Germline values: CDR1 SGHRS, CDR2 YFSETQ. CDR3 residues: CASSFGIAGDVEQFF. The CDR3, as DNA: TGCGCCAGCAGCTTCGGGATTGCAGGGGACGTTGAGCAGTTCTTC. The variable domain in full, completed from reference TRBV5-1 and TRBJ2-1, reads KAGVTQTPRYLIKTRGQQVTLSCSPISGHRSVSWYQQTPGQGLQFLFEYFSETQRNKGNFPGRFSGRQFSNSRSEMNVSTLELGDSALYLCASSFGIAGDVEQFFGPGTRLTVL.

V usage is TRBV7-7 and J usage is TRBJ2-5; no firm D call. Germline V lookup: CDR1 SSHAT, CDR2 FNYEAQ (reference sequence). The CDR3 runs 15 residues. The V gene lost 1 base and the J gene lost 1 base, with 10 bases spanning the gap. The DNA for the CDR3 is TGTGCCAGCAGCTTAGGACGGCAGCTCCAAGAGACCCAGTACTTC. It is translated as CASSLGRQLQETQYF. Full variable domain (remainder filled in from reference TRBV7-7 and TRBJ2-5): GAGVSQSPRYKVTKRGQDVTLRCDPISSHATLYWYQQALGQGPEFLTYFNYEAQPDKSGLPSDRFSAERPEGSISTLTIQRTEQRDSAMYRCASSLGRQLQETQYFGPGTRLLVL.

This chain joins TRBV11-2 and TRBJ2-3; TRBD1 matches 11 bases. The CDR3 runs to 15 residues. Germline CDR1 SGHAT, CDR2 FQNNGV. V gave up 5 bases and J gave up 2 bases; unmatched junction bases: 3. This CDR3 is CASSVGQGATDTQYF. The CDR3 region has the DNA TGTGCCAGCAGCGTCGGACAGGGGGCCACAGATACGCAGTATTTT.

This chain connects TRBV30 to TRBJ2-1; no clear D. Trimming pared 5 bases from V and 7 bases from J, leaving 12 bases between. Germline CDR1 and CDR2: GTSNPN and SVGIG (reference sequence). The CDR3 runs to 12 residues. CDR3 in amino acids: CAWAYVGNEQFF. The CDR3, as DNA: TGTGCCTGGGCGTACGTCGGGAATGAGCAGTTCTTC.

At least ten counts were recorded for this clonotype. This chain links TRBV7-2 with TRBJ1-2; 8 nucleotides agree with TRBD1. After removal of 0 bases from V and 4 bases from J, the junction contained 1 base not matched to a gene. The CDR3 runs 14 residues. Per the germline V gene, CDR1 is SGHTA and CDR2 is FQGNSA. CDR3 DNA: TGTGCCAGCAGCTTAGCGCAGGGGGCCTATGGCTACACCTTC. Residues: CASSLAQGAYGYTF.

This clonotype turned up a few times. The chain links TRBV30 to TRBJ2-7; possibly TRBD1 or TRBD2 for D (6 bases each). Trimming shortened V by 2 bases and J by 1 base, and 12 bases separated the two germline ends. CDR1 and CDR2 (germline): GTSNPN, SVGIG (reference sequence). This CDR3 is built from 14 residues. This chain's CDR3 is CAWSLQGGSYEQYF. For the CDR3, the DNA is TGTGCCTGGAGTCTACAGGGAGGATCCTACGAGCAGTACTTC.

CDR3 DNA sequence: TGTGCGCATCGGGCTAGCGGGGGGTCGAATGAGCAGTTCTTC. Protein product: CAHRASGGSNEQFF. The J gene is TRBJ2-1, the V gene TRBV10-3; 11 positions agree with TRBD2. CDR1 and CDR2 from the germline V gene are ENHRY and SYGVKD. The CDR3 runs to 14 residues.

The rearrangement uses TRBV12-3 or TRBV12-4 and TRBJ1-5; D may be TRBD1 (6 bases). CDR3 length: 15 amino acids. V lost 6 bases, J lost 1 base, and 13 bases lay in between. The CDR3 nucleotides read TGTGCCAGCAGCATACAGGGTTGGAGCAATCAGCCCCAGCATTTT. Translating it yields CASSIQGWSNQPQHF.